This T cell receptor beta chain was captured in a study of cytomegalovirus exposure and HLA in healthy donors. PCR primers comprised 60 Vbeta and 13 Jbeta primers. Some clones are missing from TCRdb's copy, which holds only in-frame ones; the method was immunoSEQ multiplex PCR. The sample records hundreds of thousands of clones, roughly 84% being singletons. CDR1 is SGHNT, CDR2 YYREEE, per germline (reference sequence). This CDR3 region has 15 residues. Trimming took 3 bases from V and 3 from J; bases not matched to a gene: 8. The chain recombines TRBV5-4 with TRBJ1-1; 7 bases line up with TRBD1. The source of this sequence is a girl aged 2-10 years in good health and CMV-seronegative. Sample: PBMCs. The DNA for the CDR3 is TGTGCCAGCAGCTACAGGGGCGGGAAAGACACTGAAGCTTTCTTT. Translated, it gives CASSYRGGKDTEAFF.